The present T cell receptor (beta chain) was sequenced within a study of blood T cell repertoires in COVID-19. About the study: T cells, B-cell-depleted T cells, or PBMCs provided the cDNA or gDNA that served as material.

Seattle patient enrollment occurred during active infection, with longitudinal follow-up thereafter. Original data processing: Quantification of nucleated cells was approximated via reference gene primer amplification. Libraries were prepared by immunoSEQ multiplex PCR; TCRdb keeps only in-frame clonotypes and omits some of them. From that table come the V and J calls and clone size; the DNA was used to work out D and trimming. The table records just under 350,000 clones, 87% of them present only once. The V and J ends lost 1 base and 0 bases respectively, with 10 bases between them. The germline V gene has CDR1 SGHRS and CDR2 YFSETQ. The CDR3 totals 15 residues.

This TCR was sampled from a woman between 50 and 59 years old with COVID-19, enrolled during active disease. The specimen sequenced was peripheral blood. The gene calls are TRBV5-1 and TRBJ1-1, with unresolved D. Here the CDR3 reads CASSLSRFMNTEAFF. As DNA, the CDR3 is TGCGCCAGCAGCTTGTCTAGGTTCATGAACACTGAAGCTTTCTTT.